These T cell receptor beta chains were read from a single sample in a study of technical replicates of blood from a few donors. TCRdb's copy holds only in-frame clones and misses some; the assay was immunoSEQ multiplex PCR. The sample includes 11,000 to 15,000 clones, 84% of them seen just once. The specimen sequenced was PBMCs. These receptors all stem from a human donor in good health. Both conserved end residues are part of each CDR3. The D gene is left open where the match is weak. Size values are once, few and many counts, or a class for expanded clones, and some rows have none.

CDR3nt	CDR3aa	v_gene	abundance	d_gene	j_gene
TGTGCCAGCAGCGGAACTCCTTTGTCTGGAAACACCATATATTTT	CASSGTPLSGNTIYF	TRBV9	-	-	TRBJ1-3
TGTGCCATCAACAGGGTTAACACCGGGGAGCTGTTTTTT	CAINRVNTGELFF	TRBV7-9	-	-	TRBJ2-2
TGTGCCAGCAGTTTTGGGGGGGCGAATGAAAAACTGTTTTTT	CASSFGGANEKLFF	TRBV27	-	-	TRBJ1-4
TGCGCCAGCAGCAGTAGCGGGAGGGACTACAATGAGCAGTTCTTC	CASSSSGRDYNEQFF	TRBV5-1	once	TRBD2	TRBJ2-1
TGTGCCAGCAGCCCCGGCCGGGGGTTTGACTATGGCTACACCTTC	CASSPGRGFDYGYTF	TRBV7-9	-	-	TRBJ1-2
TGTGCCAGCTCATCCGGACAGGGGGCAAAGGACGGGGAGCTGTTTTTT	CASSSGQGAKDGELFF	TRBV18	-	TRBD1	TRBJ2-2
TGTGCCGTGACTAGCGGTATCCAAGAGACCCAGTACTTC	CAVTSGIQETQYF	TRBV10-3	-	TRBD2	TRBJ2-5
TGTGCCAGCAGCTTAAGACCCCGAGGACAGGAGGATGGCTACACCTTC	CASSLRPRGQEDGYTF	TRBV7-3	-	TRBD1	TRBJ1-2
TGTGCCTGGAGTGTACCTAGCGTACACACCGGGGAGCTGTTTTTT	CAWSVPSVHTGELFF	TRBV30	-	-	TRBJ2-2
TGTGCCAGCAGCTCCACAAATGAGCAGTTCTTC	CASSSTNEQFF	TRBV11-3	-	-	TRBJ2-1
TGTGCCAGCAGTGAAACAGGGTTCGAACCCAAAAACATTCAGTACTTC	CASSETGFEPKNIQYF	TRBV14	-	-	TRBJ2-4
TGTGCCAGCAGACAGGGGGGCGGGGACCTCTACGAGCAGTACTTC	CASRQGGGDLYEQYF	TRBV5-5	-	TRBD1	TRBJ2-7
TGTGCCAGCAGTTACGCGTATAACTATGGCTACACCTTC	CASSYAYNYGYTF	TRBV6-5	-	-	TRBJ1-2
TGCAGCGTTGGACAGGGGTCTAACACTGAAGCTTTCTTT	CSVGQGSNTEAFF	TRBV29-1	-	TRBD1	TRBJ1-1
TGCGCCAGCAGCTTGGACAGGGACACTGAAGCTTTCTTT	CASSLDRDTEAFF	TRBV5-1	-	-	TRBJ1-1
TGTGCCAGCAGTGAACCGGGACAGGCAACCTACGAGCAGTACTTC	CASSEPGQATYEQYF	TRBV6-1	-	TRBD1	TRBJ2-7
TGTGCCAGTAGACCGGGACAACAGTACAATGAGCAGTTCTTC	CASRPGQQYNEQFF	TRBV19	-	-	TRBJ2-1
TGCGCCAGCAGCACCCCCAGACACGTTAGCACAGATACGCAGTATTTT	CASSTPRHVSTDTQYF	TRBV4-1	-	-	TRBJ2-3
TGTGCCAGCAGCTCGGGGACAGCCCCTTACAATGAGCAGTTCTTC	CASSSGTAPYNEQFF	TRBV27	-	TRBD1	TRBJ2-1
TGTGCCACGTCCGGGACAAACTCCTACACTGAAGCTTTCTTT	CATSGTNSYTEAFF	TRBV27	-	-	TRBJ1-1
TGTGCCAGCAGCCTACTGACTAGCGGGGCTTCGTTCACGCAGTATTTT	CASSLLTSGASFTQYF	TRBV11-2	-	TRBD2	TRBJ2-3
TGCGCCAGCCTAAGCCAGGGGGCCTCCTACGAGCAGTACTTC	CASLSQGASYEQYF	TRBV10-2	-	TRBD1	TRBJ2-7
TGTGCCAGCTCACCACCGGTGGAAGGGAGGACGTACGAGCAGTACTTC	CASSPPVEGRTYEQYF	TRBV18	-	-	TRBJ2-7
TGTGCCTGGAGTGTACTGAGTGGGCTCTCTGGAAACACCATATATTTT	CAWSVLSGLSGNTIYF	TRBV30	-	-	TRBJ1-3
TGTGCCAGCAGTCCTCCCGGCGGGACTAATGAAAAACTGTTTTTT	CASSPPGGTNEKLFF	TRBV28	-	-	TRBJ1-4
TGTGCCAGCAGCTTGCCGACGGGGGCTAGCGGGAGGGGTGGTGAGACCCAGTACTTC	CASSLPTGASGRGGETQYF	TRBV5-4	-	TRBD2	TRBJ2-5
TGTGCCAGCACTGACCGACAGGGAAACACCATATATTTT	CASTDRQGNTIYF	TRBV6-5	-	-	TRBJ1-3
TGCAGCGTTCCGGGACAGGCAGGAGAGACCCAGTACTTC	CSVPGQAGETQYF	TRBV29-1	-	TRBD1	TRBJ2-5
TGCAGCGTTGAAACACAGGGCGATGAGCAGTTCTTC	CSVETQGDEQFF	TRBV29-1	-	-	TRBJ2-1